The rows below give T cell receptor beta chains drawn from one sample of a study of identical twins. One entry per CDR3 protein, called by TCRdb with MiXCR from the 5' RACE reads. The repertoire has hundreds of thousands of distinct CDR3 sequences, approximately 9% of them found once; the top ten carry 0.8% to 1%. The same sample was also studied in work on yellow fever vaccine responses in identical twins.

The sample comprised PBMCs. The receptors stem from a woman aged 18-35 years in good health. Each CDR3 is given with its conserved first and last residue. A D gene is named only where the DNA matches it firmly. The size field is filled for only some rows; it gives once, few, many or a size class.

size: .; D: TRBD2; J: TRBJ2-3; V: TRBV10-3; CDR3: CAISDLRLARTEITDTQYF; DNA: TGTGCCATCAGTGACTTGAGACTAGCTCGAACGGAGATCACAGATACGCAGTATTTT
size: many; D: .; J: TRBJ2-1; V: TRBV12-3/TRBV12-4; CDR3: CASSSGGLDWSSYNEQFF; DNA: TGTGCCAGCAGCTCCGGGGGTCTGGACTGGAGCTCCTACAATGAGCAGTTCTTC
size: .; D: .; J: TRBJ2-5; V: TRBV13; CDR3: CASSLGPRGETQYF; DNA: TGTGCCAGCAGCTTAGGTCCCAGAGGAGAGACCCAGTACTTC
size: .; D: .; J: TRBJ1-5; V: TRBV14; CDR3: CASSQNIGQPQHF; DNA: TGTGCCAGCAGCCAAAATATTGGCCAGCCCCAGCATTTT
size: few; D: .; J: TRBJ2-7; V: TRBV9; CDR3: CASSVLGAASSYEQYF; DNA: TGTGCCAGCAGCGTCCTAGGGGCCGCTAGCTCCTACGAGCAGTACTTC
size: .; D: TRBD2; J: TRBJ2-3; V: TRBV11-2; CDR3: CASREVGGEGPDTQYF; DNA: TGTGCCAGCAGGGAAGTCGGAGGGGAGGGACCAGATACGCAGTATTTT
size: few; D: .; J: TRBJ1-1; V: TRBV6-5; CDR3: CASSYDKGWNTEAFF; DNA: TGTGCCAGCAGTTACGATAAGGGTTGGAACACTGAAGCTTTCTTT
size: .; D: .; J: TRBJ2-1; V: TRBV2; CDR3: CASSDLWGSSYNEQFF; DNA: TGTGCCAGCAGTGATTTATGGGGTAGTTCCTACAATGAGCAGTTCTTC
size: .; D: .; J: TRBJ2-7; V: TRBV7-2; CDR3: CASSLTMGLEQYF; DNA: TGTGCCAGCAGCTTAACTATGGGTCTGGAGCAGTACTTC
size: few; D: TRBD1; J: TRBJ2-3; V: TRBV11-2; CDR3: CASRPRDRATDTQYF; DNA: TGTGCCAGCAGGCCGAGGGACAGGGCGACAGATACGCAGTATTTT
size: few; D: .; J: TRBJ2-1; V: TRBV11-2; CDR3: CASSLPRSRVLSSYNEQFF; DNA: TGTGCCAGCAGCTTACCCCGCTCTAGAGTGCTCTCCTCCTACAATGAGCAGTTCTTC
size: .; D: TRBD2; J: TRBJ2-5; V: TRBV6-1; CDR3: CASSPLGLAGGPRETQYF; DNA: TGTGCCAGCAGTCCCCTGGGACTAGCGGGAGGGCCGAGAGAGACCCAGTACTTC
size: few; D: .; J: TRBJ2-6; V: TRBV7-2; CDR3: CASSSGGANVLTF; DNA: TGTGCCAGCAGCTCCGGGGGGGCCAACGTCCTGACTTTC
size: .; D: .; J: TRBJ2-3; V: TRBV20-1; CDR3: CSGGRADTQYF; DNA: TGCAGTGGTGGCCGGGCGGATACGCAGTATTTT
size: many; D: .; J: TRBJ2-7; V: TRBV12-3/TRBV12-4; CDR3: CASTPRSNSYEQYF; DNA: TGTGCCAGCACCCCGCGCAGCAACTCCTACGAGCAGTACTTC
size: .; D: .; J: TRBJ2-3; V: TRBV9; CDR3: CASSVGLTDTQYF; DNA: TGTGCCAGCAGCGTAGGTCTCACAGATACGCAGTATTTT
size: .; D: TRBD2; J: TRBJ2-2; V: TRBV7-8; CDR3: CASRSGTSGVWTGELFF; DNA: TGTGCCAGCAGATCTGGGACTAGCGGGGTTTGGACCGGGGAGCTGTTTTTT
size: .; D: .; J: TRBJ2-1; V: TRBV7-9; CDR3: CASSLVLGGSSYNEQFF; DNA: TGTGCCAGCAGCTTAGTTTTGGGGGGAAGCTCCTACAATGAGCAGTTCTTC
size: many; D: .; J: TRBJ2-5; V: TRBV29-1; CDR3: CSVEATGESQYF; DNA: TGCAGCGTTGAAGCAACTGGGGAGAGCCAGTACTTC
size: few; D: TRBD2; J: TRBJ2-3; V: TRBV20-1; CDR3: CSARDNAGGRLDTQYF; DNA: TGCAGTGCTAGAGATAACGCGGGGGGCCGGCTGGATACGCAGTATTTT
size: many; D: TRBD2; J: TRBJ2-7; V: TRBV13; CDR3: CASSPEASGSYEQYF; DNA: TGTGCCAGCAGCCCCGAGGCTAGCGGGAGCTACGAGCAGTACTTC
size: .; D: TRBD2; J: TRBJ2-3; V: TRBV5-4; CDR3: CASSYVTRGGAEDTQYF; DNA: TGTGCCAGCAGCTACGTAACTCGCGGGGGGGCCGAGGATACGCAGTATTTT
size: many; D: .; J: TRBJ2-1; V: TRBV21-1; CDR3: CASSLRLAGSYNEQFF; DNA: TGTGCCAGCAGCCTAAGACTAGCGGGGTCATACAATGAGCAGTTCTTC
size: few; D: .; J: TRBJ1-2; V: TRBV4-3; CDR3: CASSPGGEAYGYTF; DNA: TGCGCCAGCAGCCCCGGTGGAGAGGCGTATGGCTACACCTTC
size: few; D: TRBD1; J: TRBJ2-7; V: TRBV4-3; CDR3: CASSQGLTGGNEQYF; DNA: TGCGCCAGCAGCCAAGGGTTGACAGGGGGCAACGAGCAGTACTTC
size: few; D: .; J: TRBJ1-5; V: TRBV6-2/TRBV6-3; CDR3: CASSQTQPGYQPQHF; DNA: TGTGCCAGCAGTCAGACCCAACCGGGGTATCAGCCCCAGCATTTT
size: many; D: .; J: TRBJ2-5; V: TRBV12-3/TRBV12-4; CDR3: CASSLVDGQETQYF; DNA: TGTGCCAGCAGTTTAGTCGATGGGCAAGAGACCCAGTACTTC
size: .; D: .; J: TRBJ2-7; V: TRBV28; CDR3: CASSSPWGPYEQYF; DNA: TGTGCCAGCAGTTCCCCGTGGGGCCCCTACGAGCAGTACTTC
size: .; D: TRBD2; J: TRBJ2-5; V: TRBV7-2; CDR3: CASSLGLADSGGETQYF; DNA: TGTGCCAGCAGCTTAGGACTAGCGGACTCCGGGGGGGAGACCCAGTACTTC
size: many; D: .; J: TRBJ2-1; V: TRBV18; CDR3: CASSPRVADADEQFF; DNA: TGTGCCAGCTCACCACGGGTAGCGGACGCCGATGAGCAGTTCTTC
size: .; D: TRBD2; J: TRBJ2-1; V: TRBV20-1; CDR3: CCASALRLAGGQIGEQFF; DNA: TGCTGTGCTAGTGCTCTCAGACTAGCGGGGGGGCAAATTGGTGAGCAGTTCTTC
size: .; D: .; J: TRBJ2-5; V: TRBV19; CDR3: CASSIGTPQETQYF; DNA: TGTGCCAGTAGTATCGGGACACCGCAAGAGACCCAGTACTTC
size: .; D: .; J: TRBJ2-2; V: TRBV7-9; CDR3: CASTEVAGENTGELFF; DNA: TGTGCCAGCACCGAAGTGGCAGGGGAGAACACCGGGGAGCTGTTTTTT
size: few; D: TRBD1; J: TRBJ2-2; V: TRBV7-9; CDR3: CASRRTGGSTGELFF; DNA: TGTGCCAGCAGACGAACAGGGGGCTCGACCGGGGAGCTGTTTTTT
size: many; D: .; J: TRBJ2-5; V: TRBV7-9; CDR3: CASTPDRTQETQYF; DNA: TGTGCCAGCACCCCCGACAGAACACAAGAGACCCAGTACTTC
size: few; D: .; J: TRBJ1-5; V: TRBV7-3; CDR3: CASSLSGRDQPQHF; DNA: TGTGCCAGCAGCTTAAGCGGGAGAGATCAGCCCCAGCATTTT
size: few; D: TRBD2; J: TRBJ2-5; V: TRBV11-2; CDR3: CASSLGTSGGAAETQYF; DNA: TGTGCCAGCAGCTTAGGGACTAGCGGGGGGGCGGCGGAGACCCAGTACTTC
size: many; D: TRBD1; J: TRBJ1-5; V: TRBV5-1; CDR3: CASSRTGLDQPQHF; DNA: TGCGCCAGCAGCCGGACAGGGTTGGATCAGCCCCAGCATTTT
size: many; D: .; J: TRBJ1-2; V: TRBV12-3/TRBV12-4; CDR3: CASTSGPRAIFGYTF; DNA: TGTGCCAGCACCTCAGGCCCCCGGGCGATATTCGGCTACACCTTC
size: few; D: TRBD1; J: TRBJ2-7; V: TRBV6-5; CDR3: CASSYTGTGIYEQYF; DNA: TGTGCCAGCAGCTACACCGGGACAGGAATCTACGAGCAGTACTTC
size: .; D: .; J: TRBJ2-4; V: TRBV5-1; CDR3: CASSLKRDRKNIQYF; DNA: TGCGCCAGCAGCTTGAAACGAGACAGGAAAAACATTCAGTACTTC
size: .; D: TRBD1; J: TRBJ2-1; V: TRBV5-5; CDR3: CASSLGRGNYNEQFF; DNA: TGTGCCAGCAGCTTGGGCAGGGGGAACTACAATGAGCAGTTCTTC
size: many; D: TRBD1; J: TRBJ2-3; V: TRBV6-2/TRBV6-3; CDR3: CASSFPGQGGTDTQYF; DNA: TGTGCCAGCAGTTTCCCGGGACAGGGGGGCACAGATACGCAGTATTTT
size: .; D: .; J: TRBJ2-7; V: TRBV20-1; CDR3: CSARGGGSAYEQYF; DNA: TGCAGTGCTAGAGGAGGAGGGTCTGCCTACGAGCAGTACTTC
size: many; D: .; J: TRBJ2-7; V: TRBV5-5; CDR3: CASSPLFEQYF; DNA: TGTGCCAGCAGCCCCCTTTTCGAGCAGTACTTC
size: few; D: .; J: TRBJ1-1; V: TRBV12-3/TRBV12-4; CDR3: CASSMRTEAFF; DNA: TGTGCCAGCAGCATGCGCACTGAAGCTTTCTTT
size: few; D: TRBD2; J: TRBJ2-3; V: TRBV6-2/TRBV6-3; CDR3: CASRGLAEGRQYF; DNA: TGTGCCAGCCGTGGACTAGCGGAAGGAAGGCAGTATTTT
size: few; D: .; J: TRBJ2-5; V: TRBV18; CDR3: CASSSWTEKETQYF; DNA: TGTGCCAGCTCCTCCTGGACGGAGAAAGAGACCCAGTACTTC
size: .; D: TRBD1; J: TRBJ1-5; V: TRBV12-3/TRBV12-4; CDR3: CASRRGTDSNQPQHF; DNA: TGTGCCAGCAGACGGGGGACAGACAGCAATCAGCCCCAGCATTTT
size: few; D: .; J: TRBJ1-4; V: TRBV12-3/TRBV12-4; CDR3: CASSLAGGKVGEKLFF; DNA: TGTGCCAGCAGTTTAGCCGGAGGGAAGGTGGGGGAAAAACTGTTTTTT
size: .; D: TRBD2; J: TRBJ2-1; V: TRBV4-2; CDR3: CASSQDYGTSGSHEQFF; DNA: TGTGCCAGCAGCCAAGATTACGGGACTAGCGGGAGCCATGAGCAGTTCTTC
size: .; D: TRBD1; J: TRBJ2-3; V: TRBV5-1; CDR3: CASSSIRGQGRSTDTQYF; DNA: TGCGCCAGCAGCTCGATACGAGGACAGGGGCGTAGCACAGATACGCAGTATTTT
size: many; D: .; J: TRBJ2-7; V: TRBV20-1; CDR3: CSVSHRTVNEQYF; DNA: TGCAGTGTTTCCCACAGGACCGTGAACGAGCAGTACTTC
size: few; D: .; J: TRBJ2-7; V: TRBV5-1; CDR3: CASSLKQGSYEQYF; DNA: TGCGCCAGCAGCTTGAAACAGGGCTCCTACGAGCAGTACTTC
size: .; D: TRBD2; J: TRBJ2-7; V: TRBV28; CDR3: CASSITTSGSREQYF; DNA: TGTGCCAGCAGCATAACGACTAGCGGGAGCCGCGAGCAGTACTTC